This T cell receptor (beta chain) was obtained from a study of vaccination and CD4 T cells after COVID-19. Trimming stripped 4 bases from V and 6 bases from J, with 19 bases between. CDR1 is MNHNS and CDR2 is SASEGT in the germline V gene. The CDR3 sequence is 16 residues long. At the Johns Hopkins FTIC core, DNA taken from cultured CD4+ T cells was sequenced by way of the Oncomine TCR Beta short-read assay. DNA came from CD4+ T cells after culture. From the PCR reads, TCRdb called clonotypes with MiXCR, one entry per CDR3 protein. The sample lists more than 9,000 distinct CDR3 sequences; 30% to 45% were seen once. Documented treatment: approximately nine-day PBMC culture with coronavirus spike peptide pools or control peptides (ViraFEST assay). The unexposed donor's CD4+ T cells were collected before the COVID-19 pandemic (2011-2018). This clonotype is termed medium-sized. Its antigen is unidentified.

The J gene is TRBJ1-5, the V gene TRBV6-1; D might be TRBD1 (6 bases). The TCR originated in a human donor in good health. Specimen: CD4+ T cells from blood, cultured in vitro. The CDR3 sequence: CASSATPTGSGQPQHF. The CDR3, as DNA: TGTGCCAGCAGTGCCACTCCAACAGGGTCGGGTCAGCCCCAGCATTTT.